Below, one T cell receptor beta chain is given with its context. Germline V lookup: CDR1 SQVTM, CDR2 ANQGSEA. The trim removed 7 bases at V and 5 bases at J, leaving 7 bases unmatched. The CDR3 extends over 12 amino acids. This sample stems from a study of cytomegalovirus exposure and HLA in healthy donors. This PCR relied on a set of 60 Vbeta primers and 13 Jbeta primers. Assay used: immunoSEQ multiplex PCR; TCRdb lists only in-frame clones, some missing. The sample includes approximately 170,000 clones, 60% to 80% seen only once; the top ten take 1.6%. The sequence was collected from a woman between 18 and 29 years old in good health and CMV-seronegative. The chain recombines TRBV29-1 with TRBJ2-7, with 8 bases aligning to TRBD1. Material for sequencing was PBMCs. The CDR3 DNA sequence: TGCAGCGCACGACAGGGGTCGGACGAGCAGTACTTC. It encodes CSARQGSDEQYF.